One sample yielded the 14 T cell receptor beta chains listed below, sequenced in a study of T cell responses to AZD1222 COVID-19 vaccine. Some clones are missing from TCRdb's copy, which holds only in-frame ones; the method was immunoSEQ multiplex PCR. This sample has about 200,000 clones, with 80% to 95% found just once. Here the sequenced sample was peripheral blood, taken 28 days after the second AZD1222 dose. These receptors originate from an adult who received the AZD1222 COVID-19 vaccine.

The chain joins TRBV7-9 to TRBJ1-1; 7 positions match TRBD1. CDR1 is SEHNR and CDR2 is FQNEAQ in the germline V gene (reference sequence). This CDR3 contains 13 residues. V lost 0 bases, J lost 11 bases, and 6 bases stayed unmatched. For the CDR3, the DNA is TGTGCCAGCAGCTTAGCCGGGACAGAAGCCGCTTTCTTT. Residues: CASSLAGTEAAFF.

A single count supports this clone. CDR3 bases: TGTGCCAGCAGCTCCGTTGGAGGGCGAACCTACAATGAGCAGTTCTTC. Encoded protein: CASSSVGGRTYNEQFF. This chain uses TRBV7-2 with TRBJ2-1, with a tentative D call TRBD2 (6 bases). The CDR3 covers 16 residues. V lost 4 bases to trimming and J lost 2 bases, with 15 bases between them. CDR1 and CDR2 from the germline V gene are SGHTA and FQGNSA.

This clone was recorded once. The V call is TRBV10-1, the J call TRBJ1-4; D is uncertain. The CDR3 totals 14 residues. Trimming left V 9 bases short and J 6 bases short, with 17 bases between. Germline V lookup: CDR1 WNHNN, CDR2 SYGVQD (reference sequence). The CDR3 DNA follows: TGCGCCAGAAGAAAGGGTCCGGACGATGAAAAACTGTTTTTT. Translating it yields CARRKGPDDEKLFF.

This clone occurred many times. The chain joins TRBV4-2 to TRBJ2-1; possibly TRBD2 for D (6 bases). The V end lost 4 bases, the J end lost 10 bases, and 11 bases lay between the germline ends. Germline CDR1 is LGHNA and CDR2 is YNFKEQ. This CDR3 comprises 12 residues. CDR3: CASSRGTLEQFF. In DNA form, the CDR3 reads TGTGCCAGCAGCCGGGGGACTCTCGAGCAGTTCTTC.

The rearrangement joins TRBV28 to TRBJ1-1; D uncertain. The CDR3 extends over 14 amino acids. Per the germline V gene, CDR1 is MDHEN and CDR2 is SYDVKM. With 4 bases removed from V and 1 base from J, the gap between germline ends came to 10 bases. CDR3: CASSSYRANTEAFF. The CDR3 nucleotides are TGTGCCAGCAGTTCTTATCGGGCGAACACTGAAGCTTTCTTT.

The chain recombines TRBV2 with TRBJ1-5; D not certain. Trimming pared 6 bases from V and 0 bases from J, leaving 18 bases between. There are 17 residues in the CDR3. Germline lookup yields CDR1 SNHLY and CDR2 FYNNEI. The CDR3, as DNA: TGTGCCAGCAGGGGAGGGCCCCAAACTGATAGCAATCAGCCCCAGCATTTT. Translating gives CASRGGPQTDSNQPQHF.

This sequence joins TRBV27 and TRBJ2-3; no definite D call. The V gene lost 5 bases and the J gene lost 7 bases, with 7 bases spanning the gap. Germline V gives CDR1 MNHEY, CDR2 SMNVEV (reference sequence). The CDR3 is 11 amino acids. The CDR3 spells CASSGAYTQYF. CDR3 DNA sequence: TGTGCCAGCAGTGGCGCTTATACGCAGTATTTT.

The J gene is TRBJ1-5, the V gene TRBV30; a weak D match, TRBD1 (5 bases). CDR3 length: 13 residues. The V end was cut by 0 bases, the J end by 8 bases, with 11 bases between. From germline, CDR1 is GTSNPN and CDR2 SVGIG (reference sequence). CDR3 in DNA: TGTGCCTGGAGTGTCCAGGGCGGGGAGCCCCAGCATTTT. Residues: CAWSVQGGEPQHF.

The CDR3: CASSSSRTEAKLFF. CDR3 DNA: TGTGCCAGTAGTAGTTCAAGGACAGAGGCAAAACTGTTTTTT. J is TRBJ1-4 and V is TRBV19, with D perhaps matching TRBD1 (6 bases). This CDR3 contains 14 residues. Germline lookup yields CDR1 LNHDA and CDR2 SQIVND (reference sequence). The V and J ends lost 4 bases and 10 bases respectively, with 16 bases between them.

This chain joins TRBV5-4 and TRBJ1-2, with D maybe TRBD1 (6 bases). The CDR3 is 14 amino acids. Trimming left V 4 bases short and J 8 bases short, with 18 bases between. Germline V CDR1 and CDR2: SGHNT, YYREEE (reference sequence). This chain's CDR3 is CASSPTTGNWGYTF. Here the CDR3 DNA reads TGTGCCAGCAGCCCAACTACAGGGAATTGGGGCTACACCTTC.

This chain links TRBV18 with TRBJ1-1, with D unclear. The length of the CDR3 is 13 residues. Per germline, CDR1 KGHSH and CDR2 LQKENI. V was trimmed by 3 bases and J by 1 base, leaving 6 bases between them. CDR3 in amino acids: CASSPDGNTEAFF. In DNA form, the CDR3 reads TGTGCCAGCTCACCGGACGGGAACACTGAAGCTTTCTTT. Full variable domain (outside the CDR3, taken from reference TRBV18 and TRBJ1-1): NAGVMQNPRHLVRRRGQEARLRCSPMKGHSHVYWYRQLPEEGLKFMVYLQKENIIDESGMPKERFSAEFPKEGPSILRIQQVVRGDSAAYFCASSPDGNTEAFFGQGTRLTVV.

The gene calls are TRBV10-3 and TRBJ1-2; D is unresolved. The ends were cut back, 3 bases at V and 4 bases at J, with 6 bases in the middle. The CDR3 extends over 12 amino acids. CDR1 and CDR2 from the germline V gene are ENHRY and SYGVKD. The CDR3 loop reads CAISDVVYGYTF. The CDR3 region has the DNA TGTGCCATCAGTGATGTCGTCTATGGCTACACCTTC.

This chain links TRBV29-1 with TRBJ2-7, with TRBD1 matching over 9 bases. The CDR3 is made up of 14 amino acids. Germline loops: CDR1 SQVTM, CDR2 ANQGSEA. Trimming removed 1 base from V and 2 bases from J; junction bases left unmatched: 3. DNA of the CDR3: TGCAGCGTTGAAGCGGGGACAGGGACCTACGAGCAGTACTTC. It encodes CSVEAGTGTYEQYF.

The chain links TRBV30 to TRBJ1-1; D gene ambiguous. Trimming shortened V by 2 bases and J by 5 bases, and 6 bases separated the two germline ends. CDR3 length equals 11 residues. Germline values: CDR1 GTSNPN, CDR2 SVGIG (reference sequence). CDR3: CAWSQSTEAFF. The CDR3, as DNA: TGTGCCTGGAGTCAATCAACTGAAGCTTTCTTT.